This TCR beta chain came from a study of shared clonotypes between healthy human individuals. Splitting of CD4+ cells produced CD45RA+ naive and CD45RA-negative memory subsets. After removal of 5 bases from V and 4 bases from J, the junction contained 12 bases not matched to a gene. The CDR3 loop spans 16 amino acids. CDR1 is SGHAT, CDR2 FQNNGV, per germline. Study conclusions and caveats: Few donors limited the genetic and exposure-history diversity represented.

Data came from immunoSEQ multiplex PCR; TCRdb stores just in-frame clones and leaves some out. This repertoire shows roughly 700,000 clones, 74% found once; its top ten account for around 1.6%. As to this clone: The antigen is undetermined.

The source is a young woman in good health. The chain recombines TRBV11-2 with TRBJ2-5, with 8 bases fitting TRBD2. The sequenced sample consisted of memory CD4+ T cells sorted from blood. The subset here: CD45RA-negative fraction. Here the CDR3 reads CASSPGMGLAGETQYF. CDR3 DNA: TGTGCCAGCAGCCCTGGTATGGGTCTAGCGGGAGAGACCCAGTACTTC.